The 19 T cell receptor beta chains in this list originate from one sample, sequenced in a study of CD8 T cells in ankylosing spondylitis. No cognate antigen is known for these TCRs. TCRdb fed the 5' RACE reads into MiXCR, producing one record per CDR3 protein. The profile covers hundreds of thousands of distinct CDR3 sequences, with roughly 13% appearing a single time and around 7% taken by the ten largest. Notes on the study in general: A motif in TCR beta, a set of about eight highly homologous variants, appeared characteristic of ankylosing spondylitis blood.

Input material: blood, either unsorted or a sorted T cell fraction (not recorded which). These receptors originate from a male donor with ankylosing spondylitis.

The chain joins TRBV20-1 to TRBJ2-5; 7 bases align to TRBD1. Trimming at V came to 7 bases and at J to 2 bases, leaving 7 bases not matched to a gene. The germline CDR1 and CDR2 sequences are DFQATT and SNEGSKA (reference sequence). The CDR3 has 13 amino acids. CDR3 residues: CSVPQGVQETQYF. CDR3 coding DNA: TGCAGTGTTCCGCAGGGGGTACAAGAGACCCAGTACTTC.

V is TRBV20-1 and J is TRBJ2-7; 9 positions match TRBD1. The CDR3 is 15 residues long. V dropped 2 bases and J dropped 5; count of bases not matched to a gene: 10. Germline V CDR1 and CDR2: DFQATT, SNEGSKA (reference sequence). CDR3 sequence (DNA): TGCAGTGCTAGAATCATGGGACAGGGCTCTCACGAGCAGTACTTC. This encodes CSARIMGQGSHEQYF.

There are many counts of this clonotype. The J gene is TRBJ2-3, the V gene TRBV19; 8 bases agree with TRBD1. V was pared by 3 bases and J by 1 base, with 3 bases of the junction left unmatched. CDR1 is LNHDA, CDR2 SQIVND, per germline (reference sequence). The CDR3 spans 15 residues. The CDR3 loop reads CASSIGQGGTDTQYF. CDR3 bases: TGTGCCAGTAGTATCGGACAGGGCGGCACAGATACGCAGTATTTT.

This clonotype was observed at least ten times. V is TRBV6-5 and J is TRBJ1-2, with D perhaps matching TRBD1 (5 bases). The CDR3 has 14 amino acids. V lost 2 bases and J 6 bases, leaving 13 bases between the germline ends. Germline V gene lookup returns CDR1 MNHEY and CDR2 SVGAGI. For the CDR3, the DNA is TGTGCCAGCAGTTACCTCGACAGTTCAAATGGCTACACCTTC. Protein: CASSYLDSSNGYTF.

This chain uses TRBV3-1 with TRBJ2-7; unclear D gene. CDR3 size: 12 residues. Per the germline V gene, CDR1 is LGHDT and CDR2 is YNNKEL (reference sequence). V was trimmed by 1 base and J by 1 base, leaving 2 bases between them. Written as DNA, the CDR3 is TGTGCCAGCAGCCAAGTTTCCTACGAGCAGTACTTC. Translated, it gives CASSQVSYEQYF.

The V call is TRBV20-1, the J call TRBJ2-7, with 11 bases that match TRBD2. V shed 1 base, J shed 6 bases, and the junction held 2 bases outside the gene matches. This CDR3 contains 13 residues. From germline, CDR1 is DFQATT and CDR2 SNEGSKA (reference sequence). The CDR3 loop reads CSARVSGRAEQYF. For the CDR3, the DNA is TGCAGTGCTAGAGTTAGCGGGAGGGCCGAGCAGTACTTC.

This clonotype has ten or more counts. The chain employs TRBV18 and TRBJ1-3; no clear D gene. The germline V gene has CDR1 KGHSH and CDR2 LQKENI. Trimming took 2 bases from V and 16 from J, leaving 15 bases between them. The CDR3 is 12 amino acids. CDR3 loop: CASSPDLIAQYF. The DNA of the CDR3 is TGTGCCAGCTCACCAGATTTGATCGCCCAGTATTTT.

J is TRBJ1-1 and V is TRBV6-1; 8 bases align to TRBD1. The germline V gene encodes CDR1 MNHNS and CDR2 SASEGT. The CDR3 sequence is 14 residues long. Trimming took 6 bases from V and 6 from J; bases not matched to a gene: 9. CDR3 nucleotide sequence: TGTGCCAGCAGGCAACAGGGGGAGTACTCTGAAGCTTTCTTT. Its protein product is CASRQQGEYSEAFF.

A few counts support this clonotype. The chain is built from TRBV2 and TRBJ1-5; 7 bases are a match to TRBD1. The junction had 2 bases not matched to a gene; V was cut back by 4 bases and J by 5 bases. CDR1 is SNHLY and CDR2 is FYNNEI in the germline V gene. The CDR3 is 13 residues long. The CDR3 nucleotides read TGTGCCAGCAGTGGGGACAGCTATCAGCCCCAGCATTTT. It codes for CASSGDSYQPQHF.

This clonotype was seen only a few times. The rearrangement joins TRBV10-2 to TRBJ1-1; weak D call: TRBD1 (5 bases). Trimming stripped 6 bases from V and 7 bases from J, with 15 bases between. Per germline, CDR1 WSHSY and CDR2 SAAADI. The CDR3 has 13 amino acids. In DNA, the CDR3 is TGCGCCAGCAGCCTTGACAGCTACTATGAAGCTTTCTTT. It yields the protein CASSLDSYYEAFF.

The genes are TRBV6-4 and TRBJ1-1, with 8 bases aligning to TRBD1. Germline CDR1 and CDR2: MRHNA and SNTAGT. The V segment lost 3 bases and the J segment 4 bases; nucleotides outside the gene matches: 7. The CDR3 sequence is 15 residues long. CDR3: CASSEIPGGGTEAFF. CDR3 bases: TGTGCCAGCAGTGAGATCCCAGGGGGCGGCACTGAAGCTTTCTTT.

The chain links TRBV29-1 to TRBJ2-3; D could derive from TRBD1 or TRBD2 (5 bases each). Trimming pared 7 bases from V and 4 bases from J, leaving 6 bases between. The CDR3 length is 10 residues. Germline values: CDR1 SQVTM, CDR2 ANQGSEA. The CDR3 sequence: CSGGADTQYF. The CDR3 DNA reads TGCAGCGGAGGGGCAGATACGCAGTATTTT.

Here the CDR3 reads CSALLAGGPDETQYF. CDR3 nucleotides: TGCAGTGCTCTACTAGCGGGAGGGCCGGATGAGACCCAGTACTTC. V usage is TRBV20-1 and J usage is TRBJ2-5; TRBD2 matches at 13 bases. V dropped 5 bases and J dropped 5; count of bases not matched to a gene: 8. This CDR3 region has 15 residues. Germline V gene lookup returns CDR1 DFQATT and CDR2 SNEGSKA (reference sequence).

This clonotype has just a few counts. The chain employs TRBV4-1 and TRBJ2-5; TRBD2 matches at 7 bases. V dropped 4 bases and J dropped 5; count of bases not matched to a gene: 10. Germline V gene data show CDR1 as MGHRA and CDR2 as YSYEKL. The CDR3 covers 15 residues. The CDR3 is CASSPARGSAETQYF. The CDR3, as DNA: TGCGCCAGCAGCCCAGCTCGCGGGAGCGCCGAGACCCAGTACTTC.

This clonotype was counted ten times or more. CDR3 sequence (DNA): TGCGCCAGCAGCTCCTACGGGACTAGCGGGAGTTCTGGGGGTAATGAGCAGTTCTTC. It translates to CASSSYGTSGSSGGNEQFF. The chain is built from TRBV5-1 and TRBJ2-1, with 14 bases lining up with TRBD2. Trimming took 3 bases from V and 7 from J; bases not matched to a gene: 15. From germline, CDR1 is SGHRS and CDR2 YFSETQ. The CDR3 length is 19 residues.

Only a few counts were recorded for this clonotype. The chain combines TRBV20-1 with TRBJ2-7; D unclear. CDR1 is DFQATT and CDR2 is SNEGSKA in the germline V gene (reference sequence). The CDR3 totals 11 residues. V gave up 3 bases and J gave up 5 bases, with 8 bases separating them. The CDR3: CSASFRDEQYV. The CDR3 bases are TGCAGTGCTAGTTTCCGGGACGAGCAGTACGTC.

This clonotype was picked up a small number of times. The chain recombines TRBV9 with TRBJ2-7, with 10 bases fitting TRBD1. With V trimmed by 4 bases and J by 6 bases, 16 bases remained unmatched. The CDR3 has 17 amino acids. Looked up from germline, CDR1 is SGDLS and CDR2 is YYNGEE. CDR3 region: CASSLGQGNLQAPEQYF. The DNA for the CDR3 is TGTGCCAGCAGCCTGGGACAGGGGAATTTACAGGCCCCCGAGCAGTACTTC.

J is TRBJ2-2 and V is TRBV4-1; 16 bases are shared with TRBD2. Germline trimming cut 4 bases from V and 1 base from J; bases unmatched to any gene: 6. The V gene's germline CDR1 is MGHRA and CDR2 YSYEKL. This CDR3 has 19 residues. The CDR3 coding sequence is TGCGCCAGCAGCCCCGGGACTAGCGGGAGGGTAGGGAACACCGGGGAGCTGTTTTTT. This encodes CASSPGTSGRVGNTGELFF.

The chain carries TRBV10-3 and TRBJ2-7; 12 positions agree with TRBD2. The CDR3 covers 15 residues. V lost 2 bases and J lost 5; bases outside the gene matches: 4. CDR1 is ENHRY, CDR2 SYGVKD, per germline. CDR3 bases: TGTGCCATCAGTGAGCCTCCTAGCGGGAGGGACGAGCAGTACTTC. Translated, it gives CAISEPPSGRDEQYF.